This entry features one TCR beta chain sequence. The second PCR ran about 6 to 11 cycles with a sample-barcoded 5' primer and J-beta primers. TCRdb ran MiXCR on the 5' RACE reads and lists one entry per CDR3 protein. This table has about 1.4 million distinct CDR3 sequences, 59% appearing once. This entry is derived from a study of blood T cells in healthy people across ages. Sequencing was carried out using blood. The receptor was derived from a man aged 18-30 years in good health.

The CDR3 DNA reads TGTGCCAGCGGAACAGGGGTCAATCAGCCCCAGCATTTT. Its translation: CASGTGVNQPQHF. J is TRBJ1-5 and V is TRBV18; TRBD1 matches at 7 bases. Losses at the gene ends were 8 bases for V and 3 bases for J; bases not matched to a gene: 4. Germline-derived CDR1 and CDR2 are KGHSH and LQKENI. The length of the CDR3 is 13 residues. The full variable domain, completed using reference TRBV18 and TRBJ1-5, is NAGVMQNPRHLVRRRGQEARLRCSPMKGHSHVYWYRQLPEEGLKFMVYLQKENIIDESGMPKERFSAEFPKEGPSILRIQQVVRGDSAAYFCASGTGVNQPQHFGDGTRLSIL.